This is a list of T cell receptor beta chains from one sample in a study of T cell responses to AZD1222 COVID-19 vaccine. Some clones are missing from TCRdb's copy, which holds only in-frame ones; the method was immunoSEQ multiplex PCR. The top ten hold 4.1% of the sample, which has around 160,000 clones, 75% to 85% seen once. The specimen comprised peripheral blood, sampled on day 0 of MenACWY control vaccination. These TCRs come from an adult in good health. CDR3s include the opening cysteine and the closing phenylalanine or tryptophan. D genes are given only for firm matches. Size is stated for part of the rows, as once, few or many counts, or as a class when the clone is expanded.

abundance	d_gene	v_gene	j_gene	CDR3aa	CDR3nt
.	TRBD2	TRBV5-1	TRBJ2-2	CASSLSGGTNTGELFF	TGCGCCAGCAGCTTAAGCGGGGGGACGAACACCGGGGAGCTGTTTTTT
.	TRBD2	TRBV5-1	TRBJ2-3	CASSPAGGSQDTQYF	TGCGCCAGCAGCCCAGCGGGGGGATCTCAAGATACGCAGTATTTT
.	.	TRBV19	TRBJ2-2	CASSPTLKRELFF	TGTGCCAGTAGCCCCACCCTAAAACGGGAGCTGTTTTTT
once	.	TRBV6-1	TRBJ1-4	CASSEAGLGDEKLFF	TGTGCCAGCAGTGAAGCTGGTTTGGGGGATGAAAAACTGTTTTTT
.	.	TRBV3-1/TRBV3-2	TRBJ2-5	CASSQVPSRAQETQYF	TGTGCCAGCAGCCAAGTACCCTCTAGAGCACAAGAGACCCAGTACTTC
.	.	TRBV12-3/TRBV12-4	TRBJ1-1	CASSLNLAFWAFF	TGTGCCAGCAGTTTAAATTTGGCTTTCTGGGCTTTCTTT
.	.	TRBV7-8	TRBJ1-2	CASSLDLGRGYTF	TGTGCCAGCAGCTTAGATTTGGGGCGAGGCTACACCTTC
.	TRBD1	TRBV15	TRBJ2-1	CATSRDRTGEDEQFF	TGTGCCACCAGCAGAGATCGGACAGGGGAGGATGAGCAGTTCTTC
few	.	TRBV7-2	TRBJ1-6	CASSLGSGSSPLHF	TGTGCCAGCAGCTTAGGGTCAGGGTCTTCACCCCTCCACTTT
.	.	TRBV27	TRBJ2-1	CASNLGAPGYNEQFF	TGTGCCAGCAACCTAGGGGCTCCCGGGTACAATGAGCAGTTCTTC
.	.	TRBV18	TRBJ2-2	CASSGVGANTGELFF	TGTGCCAGCTCAGGGGTTGGAGCGAACACCGGGGAGCTGTTTTTT
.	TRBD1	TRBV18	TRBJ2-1	CASSGGQGAYNEQFF	TGTGCCAGCTCGGGCGGACAGGGGGCCTACAATGAGCAGTTCTTC
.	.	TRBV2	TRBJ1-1	CASSGQTRGTEAFF	TGTGCCAGCAGTGGACAGACACGAGGCACTGAAGCTTTCTTT
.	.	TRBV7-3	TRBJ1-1	CASSLGQNTEAFF	TGTGCCAGCAGCTTGGGACAAAACACTGAAGCTTTCTTT
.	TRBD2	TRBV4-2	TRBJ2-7	CASSQGASGESYEQYF	TGTGCCAGCAGCCAAGGGGCTAGCGGGGAATCCTACGAGCAGTACTTC
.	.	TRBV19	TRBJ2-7	CASSIGGNPYEQYF	TGTGCCAGTAGTATAGGTGGGAACCCCTACGAGCAGTACTTC
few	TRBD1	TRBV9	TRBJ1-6	CASSSSRDSNYNSPLHF	TGTGCCAGCAGCAGTTCCCGGGACAGTAACTATAATTCACCCCTCCACTTT
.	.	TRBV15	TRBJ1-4	CATSRDRVKLFF	TGTGCCACCAGCAGAGATAGGGTGAAACTGTTTTTT
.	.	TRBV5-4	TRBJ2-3	CASSPAPGGGPHTQYF	TGTGCCAGCAGCCCCGCGCCTGGAGGGGGCCCCCATACGCAGTATTTT
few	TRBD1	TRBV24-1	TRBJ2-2	CATMGQGNTGELFF	TGTGCCACCATGGGACAGGGGAACACCGGGGAGCTGTTTTTT
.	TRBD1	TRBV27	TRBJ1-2	CASSKRGPNYGYTF	TGTGCCAGCAGCAAGAGGGGGCCTAACTATGGCTACACCTTC
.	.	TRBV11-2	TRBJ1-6	CASSLEEVWKRSPLHF	TGTGCCAGCAGCTTAGAGGAGGTGTGGAAGCGGTCACCCCTCCACTTT
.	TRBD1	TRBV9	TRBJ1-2	CASSVMTGTSSGGYTF	TGTGCCAGCAGCGTTATGACAGGGACGAGCTCGGGGGGCTACACCTTC
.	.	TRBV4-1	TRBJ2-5	CASSQTGQRGETQYF	TGCGCCAGCAGCCAAACAGGACAGAGGGGAGAGACCCAGTACTTC
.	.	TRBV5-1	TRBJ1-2	CASSLPGTTLSYGYTF	TGCGCCAGCAGCTTGCCCGGGACTACTCTTAGCTATGGCTACACCTTC
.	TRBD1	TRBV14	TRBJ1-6	CASSRADRDNSPLHF	TGTGCCAGCAGCCGCGCCGACAGGGATAATTCACCCCTCCACTTT
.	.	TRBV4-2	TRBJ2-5	CASSQLPGGQETQYF	TGTGCCAGCAGCCAACTCCCCGGGGGCCAAGAGACCCAGTACTTC
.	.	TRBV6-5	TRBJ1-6	CASSYSGTSNSPLHF	TGTGCCAGCAGTTACTCCGGGACAAGTAATTCACCCCTCCACTTT